This T cell receptor beta chain was identified during a study of cytotoxic CD8 clonotypes in ibrutinib-treated CLL. Clones were sequenced by immunoSEQ multiplex PCR, and TCRdb holds only the in-frame ones, with some missing. The data contain 150,000 or so clones, about 88% of them singletons. The CDR3 loop spans 21 amino acids. V lost 5 bases and J lost 0; bases outside the gene matches: 20. CDR1 is LNHNV, CDR2 YYDKDF, per germline (reference sequence). Here the sequenced sample was PBMCs, taken at disease progression, from a patient treated with ibrutinib. This rearrangement joins TRBV15 to TRBJ2-1; 9 nucleotides agree with TRBD2. This sequence originates from a human donor with chronic lymphocytic leukemia. CDR3: CATSSLRLAENQNSSYNEQFF. CDR3 bases: TGTGCCACCAGCTCCCTACGACTAGCGGAAAATCAAAATAGCTCCTACAATGAGCAGTTCTTC.